Each of the 13 T cell receptor beta chains below was sequenced from the same sample in a study of cytomegalovirus exposure and HLA in healthy donors. Researchers ran the PCR with 60 Vbeta and 13 Jbeta primers. Method: immunoSEQ multiplex PCR; TCRdb's copy keeps in-frame clones and lacks some. The data show about 88,000 clones, approximately 71% seen once. Sample: PBMCs. These receptors originate from a woman aged 18-29 years in good health and CMV-seropositive.

The V gene is TRBV14, the J gene TRBJ2-3; a possible D gene is TRBD1 (7 bases). Trimming removed 6 bases at V and 3 bases at J, with 25 bases between. The CDR3 is made up of 18 amino acids. Germline V gene sequence: CDR1 SGHDN, CDR2 FVKESK. This chain's CDR3 is CASSGPDPRRGETDTQYF. CDR3 bases: TGTGCCAGCAGTGGACCAGACCCCCGCAGGGGGGAGACAGATACGCAGTATTTT.

V gene TRBV5-6 combines with J gene TRBJ1-6; D is undetermined. The germline V gene has CDR1 SGHDT and CDR2 YYEEEE. V was pared by 0 bases and J by 9 bases, with 4 bases between. The CDR3 extends over 12 amino acids. The CDR3 reads CASSLVRSPLHF. Here the CDR3 DNA reads TGTGCCAGCAGCTTGGTTCGTTCACCCCTCCACTTT.

The V gene is TRBV10-1, the J gene TRBJ1-4; TRBD1 matches 7 bases. The germline V gene has CDR1 WNHNN and CDR2 SYGVQD (reference sequence). The trim removed 9 bases at V and 2 bases at J, leaving 3 bases unmatched. The CDR3 spans 13 residues. CDR3 amino acids: CASTGATNEKLFF. The DNA for the CDR3 is TGCGCCAGTACAGGGGCCACTAATGAAAAACTGTTTTTT.

This clone was observed a few times. This chain uses TRBV4-3 with TRBJ2-3; unclear D gene. Trimming removed 2 bases from V and 7 bases from J, with 10 bases in between. The length of the CDR3 is 13 residues. The germline gives CDR1 LGHNA, CDR2 YSLEER. This chain's CDR3 is CASSQLASYTQYF. The CDR3, as DNA: TGCGCCAGCAGCCAACTGGCATCCTATACGCAGTATTTT.

This chain uses TRBV11-2 with TRBJ2-7, with TRBD2 matching over 7 bases. The CDR3 extends over 15 amino acids. The junction had 2 bases not matched to a gene; V was cut back by 0 bases and J by 0 bases. Per germline, CDR1 SGHAT and CDR2 FQNNGV. The CDR3 DNA reads TGTGCCAGCAGCTTAGAAGCGGGGAGCTCCTACGAGCAGTACTTC. This encodes CASSLEAGSSYEQYF.

This chain links TRBV5-4 with TRBJ1-2; D is perhaps TRBD1 (6 bases). CDR1 is SGHNT and CDR2 is YYREEE in the germline V gene (reference sequence). V lost 6 bases and J 2 bases, leaving 14 bases between the germline ends. The CDR3 runs 14 residues. CDR3 loop: CASTEQGANYGYTF. CDR3 in DNA: TGTGCCAGCACCGAACAGGGAGCCAACTATGGCTACACCTTC.

As DNA, the CDR3 is TGTGCCTGGAGAAGGGGGGGGGTAGCCAAAAACATTCAGTACTTC. This gives the protein CAWRRGGVAKNIQYF. V is TRBV30 and J is TRBJ2-4; possible D gene TRBD2, 7 bases. The germline V and J ends were trimmed by 3 bases and 0 bases, with 12 bases remaining between them. CDR1 GTSNPN and CDR2 SVGIG come from the germline V gene (reference sequence). CDR3 length equals 15 residues.

This clone has just a few counts. The chain has TRBV5-4 and TRBJ2-3; 7 nucleotides match TRBD2. Germline lookup yields CDR1 SGHNT and CDR2 YYREEE (reference sequence). J lost 3 bases, V lost 0 bases, and 13 bases had no gene match. This CDR3 spans 18 amino acids. This CDR3 is CASSLAPAAGVGTDTQYF. As DNA, the CDR3 is TGTGCCAGCAGCTTGGCCCCCGCTGCGGGAGTCGGTACAGATACGCAGTATTTT.

The chain recombines TRBV7-9 with TRBJ1-3, with TRBD1 matching 7 bases. The V gene end was trimmed by 5 bases and the J gene end by 0 bases; junction bases not matched to a gene: 1. The CDR3 loop spans 14 amino acids. CDR1 SEHNR and CDR2 FQNEAQ come from the germline V gene (reference sequence). CDR3 protein: CASSRDSSGNTIYF. The CDR3 DNA reads as TGTGCCAGCAGCCGGGACAGCTCTGGAAACACCATATATTTT.

The chain employs TRBV18 and TRBJ2-5, with D maybe TRBD2 (6 bases). This CDR3 is built from 14 residues. V lost 1 base, J lost 5 bases, and 11 bases lay in between. Germline assignment: CDR1 KGHSH and CDR2 LQKENI. CDR3 sequence reads: CASSPLGGAETQYF. DNA of the CDR3: TGTGCCAGCTCACCACTGGGCGGGGCTGAGACCCAGTACTTC. Looking up the rest from reference TRBV18 and TRBJ2-5 gives the full variable domain: NAGVMQNPRHLVRRRGQEARLRCSPMKGHSHVYWYRQLPEEGLKFMVYLQKENIIDESGMPKERFSAEFPKEGPSILRIQQVVRGDSAAYFCASSPLGGAETQYFGPGTRLLVL.

The CDR3 region is CASSLDLPAPYEQYF. For the CDR3, the DNA is TGTGCCAGCAGCTTAGATCTGCCAGCGCCCTACGAGCAGTACTTC. This chain connects TRBV11-3 to TRBJ2-7, with D unresolved. V shed 0 bases and J shed 2 bases, with 11 bases lying between them. The V gene's germline CDR1 is SGHNT and CDR2 YENEEA. This CDR3 region has 15 residues. Variable domain in full (rest from reference TRBV11-3 and TRBJ2-7): EAGVVQSPRYKIIEKKQPVAFWCNPISGHNTLYWYLQNLGQGPELLIRYENEEAVDDSQLPKDRFSAERLKGVDSTLKIQPAELGDSAVYLCASSLDLPAPYEQYFGPGTRLTVT.

The V and J genes are TRBV5-6 and TRBJ2-5; 8 positions match TRBD2. The J call is in doubt because the DNA end fits TRBJ2-7 better. Germline V lookup: CDR1 SGHDT, CDR2 YYEEEE. This CDR3 is built from 16 residues. The CDR3 reads CASSLAPGTRTYEQYF. The CDR3 DNA sequence: TGTGCCAGCAGCTTGGCCCCGGGGACTAGAACCTACGAGCAGTACTTC.

This clone occurred a few times. The rearrangement uses TRBV9 and TRBJ2-3; D is undetermined. Germline CDR1 SGDLS, CDR2 YYNGEE. CDR3 length: 13 residues. V lost 6 bases and J lost 2, with 10 bases in between. CDR3 DNA: TGTGCCAGCAACTCCGGTACCACAGATACGCAGTATTTT. Its protein product is CASNSGTTDTQYF.